The rows below give T cell receptor beta chains drawn from one sample of a study of T cells in tuberculosis. Data came from immunoSEQ multiplex PCR; TCRdb stores just in-frame clones and leaves some out. Of about 41,000 clones listed, 95% are singletons. The specimen sequenced was PBMCs. These receptors came from a donor aged 10 to 29 with latent tuberculosis or without tuberculosis infection. Both conserved end residues are part of each CDR3. The D gene is left open where the match is weak. Clone size is stated in some rows and not others, as once, few, many or a class when expanded.

CDR3nt: TGTGCCAGCAGATCCTGGGACAGCGGGAACACTGAAGCTTTCTTT
CDR3aa: CASRSWDSGNTEAFF
len: 15
abundance: .
d_gene: TRBD1
j_gene: TRBJ1-1
v_gene: TRBV27

CDR3nt: TGTGCCAGCAGTTTATCGATAAGCGATGGTGAGCAGTTCTTC
CDR3aa: CASSLSISDGEQFF
len: 14
abundance: .
d_gene: .
j_gene: TRBJ2-1
v_gene: TRBV27

CDR3nt: TGTGCCAGCAGCGTAGATCCAGGGGGCTACGAGCAGTACTTC
CDR3aa: CASSVDPGGYEQYF
len: 14
abundance: .
d_gene: TRBD1
j_gene: TRBJ2-7
v_gene: TRBV9

CDR3nt: TGTGCCAGCAGCTTAGCCGCTGGGACTAGCGGGGGGGCCGATGAGCAGTTCTTC
CDR3aa: CASSLAAGTSGGADEQFF
len: 18
abundance: .
d_gene: TRBD2
j_gene: TRBJ2-1
v_gene: TRBV7-3

CDR3nt: TGCGCCAGCAGCCAACTGTACGAGACAGGGGTGGATGGAAACACCATATATTTT
CDR3aa: CASSQLYETGVDGNTIYF
len: 18
abundance: .
d_gene: TRBD1
j_gene: TRBJ1-3
v_gene: TRBV4-1

CDR3nt: TGTGCCAGCAGTTCCCGAGGGGCGGGGGGGAAAGAGACCCAGTACTTC
CDR3aa: CASSSRGAGGKETQYF
len: 16
abundance: .
d_gene: TRBD2
j_gene: TRBJ2-5
v_gene: TRBV6-6

CDR3nt: TGTGCCTGGAGTGTACGGGTCGGCTACACCTTC
CDR3aa: CAWSVRVGYTF
len: 11
abundance: .
d_gene: .
j_gene: TRBJ1-2
v_gene: TRBV30

CDR3nt: TGTGCCATCACCAGGGGCCGAACTAACTATGGCTACACCTTC
CDR3aa: CAITRGRTNYGYTF
len: 14
abundance: .
d_gene: .
j_gene: TRBJ1-2
v_gene: TRBV10-3

CDR3nt: TGTGCCTGGAGAGGGGCCTGGGATCAGCCCCAGCATTTT
CDR3aa: CAWRGAWDQPQHF
len: 13
abundance: .
d_gene: .
j_gene: TRBJ1-5
v_gene: TRBV30

CDR3nt: TGTGCCAGCAGCTCGCAGGGGGCTCAGGGCTACACCTTC
CDR3aa: CASSSQGAQGYTF
len: 13
abundance: .
d_gene: TRBD1
j_gene: TRBJ1-2
v_gene: TRBV5-4

CDR3nt: TGTGCCAGCAGTGAAGGGTCAGGGGGCCTCAATCAGCCCCAGCATTTT
CDR3aa: CASSEGSGGLNQPQHF
len: 16
abundance: .
d_gene: TRBD1
j_gene: TRBJ1-5
v_gene: TRBV2

CDR3nt: TGTGCCAGCAGTGAATGGGTCGGGCAGGGGAGCAATTCACCCCTCCACTTT
CDR3aa: CASSEWVGQGSNSPLHF
len: 17
abundance: .
d_gene: .
j_gene: TRBJ1-6
v_gene: TRBV25-1

CDR3nt: TGTGCCTGGAGGGGGACAGGTGGGAATCAGCCCCAGCATTTT
CDR3aa: CAWRGTGGNQPQHF
len: 14
abundance: .
d_gene: TRBD1
j_gene: TRBJ1-5
v_gene: TRBV30

CDR3nt: TGTGCCAGCCGCTTGGGCGTCGGAAACACCATATATTTT
CDR3aa: CASRLGVGNTIYF
len: 13
abundance: .
d_gene: .
j_gene: TRBJ1-3
v_gene: TRBV5-8

CDR3nt: TGCGCCAGCAGCTTGAGGGCAGGGGGCGATGAGCAGTTCTTC
CDR3aa: CASSLRAGGDEQFF
len: 14
abundance: .
d_gene: TRBD1
j_gene: TRBJ2-1
v_gene: TRBV5-1

CDR3nt: TGTGCCAGCAGCCTAGGACAGGGTCCCTCCATGGGTTACACCTTC
CDR3aa: CASSLGQGPSMGYTF
len: 15
abundance: .
d_gene: TRBD1
j_gene: TRBJ1-2
v_gene: TRBV9

CDR3nt: TGTGCCACCAGCAGAGATCGGGGAGTCACCGGGGAGCTGTTTTTT
CDR3aa: CATSRDRGVTGELFF
len: 15
abundance: .
d_gene: .
j_gene: TRBJ2-2
v_gene: TRBV15

CDR3nt: TGTGCCAGCAGCTTCAGGACAGCCAAACAAGAGACCCAGTACTTC
CDR3aa: CASSFRTAKQETQYF
len: 15
abundance: .
d_gene: .
j_gene: TRBJ2-5
v_gene: TRBV7-2

CDR3nt: TGTGCCATCCAGGGACAGGGGGCGATTAACTATGGCTACACCTTC
CDR3aa: CAIQGQGAINYGYTF
len: 15
abundance: .
d_gene: TRBD1
j_gene: TRBJ1-2
v_gene: TRBV19

CDR3nt: TGTGCCAGCGGATTGACTAGCCCCAATGAGCAGTTCTTC
CDR3aa: CASGLTSPNEQFF
len: 13
abundance: .
d_gene: TRBD2
j_gene: TRBJ2-1
v_gene: TRBV6-5

CDR3nt: TGCGCCAGCAGCCATCTCCGTAATTCTAACTATGGCTACACCTTC
CDR3aa: CASSHLRNSNYGYTF
len: 15
abundance: .
d_gene: .
j_gene: TRBJ1-2
v_gene: TRBV4-1

CDR3nt: TGTGCCATCAGTGAGTCGATTGGAGCCAATCAGCCCCAGCATTTT
CDR3aa: CAISESIGANQPQHF
len: 15
abundance: .
d_gene: .
j_gene: TRBJ1-5
v_gene: TRBV10-3

CDR3nt: TGCGCCAGCAAGCTTGGGACAGGGATTCGCGAGCAGTACTTC
CDR3aa: CASKLGTGIREQYF
len: 14
abundance: once
d_gene: TRBD1
j_gene: TRBJ2-7
v_gene: TRBV10-2

CDR3nt: TGTGCCAGCAGTCTAGGACAGTATAATTCACCCCTCCACTTT
CDR3aa: CASSLGQYNSPLHF
len: 14
abundance: .
d_gene: .
j_gene: TRBJ1-6
v_gene: TRBV6-1

CDR3nt: TGTGCCAGCAGCTTAGCCGGGGTGAAGGCTTTCTTT
CDR3aa: CASSLAGVKAFF
len: 12
abundance: .
d_gene: .
j_gene: TRBJ1-1
v_gene: TRBV7-2

CDR3nt: TGCGCCAGCAGCTATAGGGGGGGTCAGCCCCAGCATTTT
CDR3aa: CASSYRGGQPQHF
len: 13
abundance: .
d_gene: .
j_gene: TRBJ1-5
v_gene: TRBV4-3

CDR3nt: TGTGCCAGCAGCTTAGGAGGTCGGGGGTCTAACTATGGCTACACCTTC
CDR3aa: CASSLGGRGSNYGYTF
len: 16
abundance: .
d_gene: .
j_gene: TRBJ1-2
v_gene: TRBV7-9

CDR3nt: TGTGCCAGCACCTCCACAGGGGGCACCTCGTACGAGCAGTACTTC
CDR3aa: CASTSTGGTSYEQYF
len: 15
abundance: .
d_gene: TRBD1
j_gene: TRBJ2-7
v_gene: TRBV6-5

CDR3nt: TGCGCCAGCAGCCAAGGGTCAGGGGGCAATCAGCCCCAGCATTTT
CDR3aa: CASSQGSGGNQPQHF
len: 15
abundance: .
d_gene: .
j_gene: TRBJ1-5
v_gene: TRBV4-3

CDR3nt: TGTGCCAGCTCGCTGGACAGGGTTCAACAGCCCCAGCATTTT
CDR3aa: CASSLDRVQQPQHF
len: 14
abundance: .
d_gene: TRBD1
j_gene: TRBJ1-5
v_gene: TRBV6-5

CDR3nt: TGTGCCAGCAGGCCGGGTGGGGCTTTCCACGAGCAGTACTTC
CDR3aa: CASRPGGAFHEQYF
len: 14
abundance: few
d_gene: .
j_gene: TRBJ2-7
v_gene: TRBV6-6

CDR3nt: TGTGCCACCAGTCCGGGGGGTCGGGGGAGCACAGATACGCAGTATTTT
CDR3aa: CATSPGGRGSTDTQYF
len: 16
abundance: once
d_gene: TRBD2
j_gene: TRBJ2-3
v_gene: TRBV15

CDR3nt: TGTGCCAGCTCACCATTGAAGGGACAGGATTATGCAACTAATGAAAAACTGTTTTTT
CDR3aa: CASSPLKGQDYATNEKLFF
len: 19
abundance: .
d_gene: TRBD1
j_gene: TRBJ1-4
v_gene: TRBV18

CDR3nt: TGTGCCAGCAGCCCAGGGGGGCTACAAGCGCACACAGATACGCAGTATTTT
CDR3aa: CASSPGGLQAHTDTQYF
len: 17
abundance: .
d_gene: .
j_gene: TRBJ2-3
v_gene: TRBV9

CDR3nt: TGTGCCAGCAGCTTTCCGGGACAGGGTTTGAACACTGAAGCTTTCTTT
CDR3aa: CASSFPGQGLNTEAFF
len: 16
abundance: once
d_gene: TRBD1
j_gene: TRBJ1-1
v_gene: TRBV7-2

CDR3nt: TGTGCCAGCAGTTTAGCAGGGTTGAGTCAGCCCCAGCATTTT
CDR3aa: CASSLAGLSQPQHF
len: 14
abundance: .
d_gene: .
j_gene: TRBJ1-5
v_gene: TRBV6-5

CDR3nt: TGTGCCAGCAGCGCCAACACGGGACAACTTGGCGAAAAACTGTTTTTT
CDR3aa: CASSANTGQLGEKLFF
len: 16
abundance: .
d_gene: .
j_gene: TRBJ1-4
v_gene: TRBV9

CDR3nt: TGTGCCAGCAGCCCTATTTCGGGTCCCACCGGGGAGCTGTTTTTT
CDR3aa: CASSPISGPTGELFF
len: 15
abundance: .
d_gene: .
j_gene: TRBJ2-2
v_gene: TRBV11-2

CDR3nt: TGTGCCAGCAGCGCCCCCGGACTCCAAGAGACCCAGTACTTC
CDR3aa: CASSAPGLQETQYF
len: 14
abundance: .
d_gene: .
j_gene: TRBJ2-5
v_gene: TRBV9

CDR3nt: TGTGCCAGCAGCCGACAGGGTATGGGCACAGATACGCAGTATTTT
CDR3aa: CASSRQGMGTDTQYF
len: 15
abundance: .
d_gene: TRBD1
j_gene: TRBJ2-3
v_gene: TRBV2

CDR3nt: TGTGCCAGCAGCTTAGTCAGGGGGCGATCACCCGTCCATGAGCAGTTCTTC
CDR3aa: CASSLVRGRSPVHEQFF
len: 17
abundance: .
d_gene: TRBD1
j_gene: TRBJ2-1
v_gene: TRBV11-2

CDR3nt: TGTGCCAGCAGTGATGCAGGGGACAACCGTTTCTACGAGCAGTACTTC
CDR3aa: CASSDAGDNRFYEQYF
len: 16
abundance: .
d_gene: .
j_gene: TRBJ2-7
v_gene: TRBV25-1

CDR3nt: TGTGCCAGCAGTGATTATACCGGGGTCGGCTACACCTTC
CDR3aa: CASSDYTGVGYTF
len: 13
abundance: .
d_gene: .
j_gene: TRBJ1-2
v_gene: TRBV6-1

CDR3nt: TGCGCCAGCAGCCAAGAGGACAGCAACCTTTGGGCGAGTGAAAAACTGTTTTTT
CDR3aa: CASSQEDSNLWASEKLFF
len: 18
abundance: .
d_gene: .
j_gene: TRBJ1-4
v_gene: TRBV4-3